What follows are 30 T cell receptor beta chains derived from one specimen sequenced in a study of T cell changes during pregnancy in multiple sclerosis. Assay used: immunoSEQ multiplex PCR; TCRdb lists only in-frame clones, some missing. The sample lists tens of thousands of clones; roughly 89% were seen once. Sequenced here: peripheral blood, sampled after pregnancy. The receptors were gathered from a female donor in good health, enrolled as a control in a pregnancy study.

The CDR3 spells CASSSLQGAGNTIYF. CDR3 bases: TGTGCCAGCAGCTCCTTACAGGGGGCTGGAAACACCATATATTTT. The gene calls are TRBV11-2 and TRBJ1-3, with 8 bases identical to TRBD1. After removal of 4 bases from V and 2 bases from J, the junction contained 4 bases not matched to a gene. The germline V gene has CDR1 SGHAT and CDR2 FQNNGV. The CDR3 length is 15 residues.

This chain joins TRBV4-3 and TRBJ1-1; D remains ambiguous. Looked up from germline, CDR1 is LGHNA and CDR2 is YSLEER. Trimming took off 5 bases at V and 1 base at J, with 8 bases between the two ends. This CDR3 has 13 residues. CDR3 loop: CASSEGRNTEAFF. CDR3 nucleotides: TGCGCCAGCAGCGAAGGTCGGAACACTGAAGCTTTCTTT.

A few counts support this clone. This sequence joins TRBV7-9 and TRBJ1-6; 9 nucleotides agree with TRBD1. CDR1 and CDR2 (germline): SEHNR, FQNEAQ (reference sequence). The V segment lost 5 bases and the J segment 5 bases; nucleotides outside the gene matches: 4. This CDR3 has 15 residues. The CDR3 region has the DNA TGTGCCAGCAGCCCCGGACAGGGGCATAATTCACCCCTCCACTTT. Translating gives CASSPGQGHNSPLHF.

The V call is TRBV6-6, the J call TRBJ2-3, with D hard to call. CDR3 length equals 16 residues. Germline CDR1 reads MNHNY; CDR2 reads SVGAGI (reference sequence). Deletions cut 7 bases from V and 2 bases from J, with 19 bases between. CDR3 coding DNA: TGTGCCAGCACCTACAGTACACCCGCCGTCACAGATACGCAGTATTTT. Protein: CASTYSTPAVTDTQYF.

Only one count was recorded for this clone. The chain joins TRBV4-1 to TRBJ2-1; 7 bases map to TRBD2. This CDR3 has 16 amino acids. Germline values: CDR1 MGHRA, CDR2 YSYEKL. V shed 1 base and J 8 bases; nucleotides not matched to a gene: 11. In DNA, the CDR3 is TGCGCCAGCAGCCAAGTGATTGGTCGGCGGGAGCATGAGCAGTTCTTC. This codes for CASSQVIGRREHEQFF.

This clone turned up a few times. The CDR3 sequence: CATSREGPYEQYF. Here the CDR3 DNA reads TGTGCCACCAGCAGAGAGGGCCCGTACGAGCAGTACTTC. The gene calls are TRBV15 and TRBJ2-7, with unresolved D. Trimming cost V 0 bases and J 4 bases, with 7 bases left between them. The germline V gene encodes CDR1 LNHNV and CDR2 YYDKDF (reference sequence). CDR3 length: 13 residues.

The chain couples TRBV6-5 to TRBJ1-5; 7 nucleotides align to TRBD1. Germline CDR1 is MNHEY and CDR2 is SVGAGI. There are 16 residues in the CDR3. V lost 4 bases, J lost 1 base, and 7 bases stayed unmatched. The CDR3 reads CASSSGGPGSNQPQHF. The CDR3 DNA follows: TGTGCCAGCAGTTCAGGGGGGCCAGGGAGCAATCAGCCCCAGCATTTT.

The chain links TRBV5-8 to TRBJ2-7; TRBD1 agrees at 7 bases. The V gene's germline CDR1 is SGHTS and CDR2 YDEGEE. The junction had 6 bases not matched to a gene; V was cut back by 0 bases and J by 3 bases. The CDR3 contains 15 residues. CDR3 sequence reads: CASSLARQGRYEQYF. CDR3 nucleotide sequence: TGTGCCAGCAGCTTGGCCCGACAGGGACGCTACGAGCAGTACTTC.

The chain carries TRBV7-9 and TRBJ2-7; TRBD2 aligns across 9 bases. The CDR3 covers 15 residues. Per the germline V gene, CDR1 is SEHNR and CDR2 is FQNEAQ (reference sequence). Losses at the gene ends were 4 bases for V and 3 bases for J; bases not matched to a gene: 7. The CDR3 bases are TGTGCCAGCAGCTGGGGCGGGAGGGCCGACTACGAGCAGTACTTC. Translating it yields CASSWGGRADYEQYF.

V and J are TRBV28 and TRBJ2-1, with D maybe TRBD2 (6 bases). In germline, CDR1 is MDHEN, CDR2 SYDVKM. This CDR3 comprises 19 residues. V was cut by 1 base and J by 6 bases, with 25 bases left in between. The CDR3 region has the DNA TGTGCCAGCAGTTTATTTGGGTTAGCGAGACGGAGGGGTCGCAATGAGCAGTTCTTC. Protein product: CASSLFGLARRRGRNEQFF.

The rearrangement joins TRBV7-2 to TRBJ2-1; 13 bases align to TRBD2. The CDR3 is made up of 16 amino acids. Germline CDR1 and CDR2: SGHTA and FQGNSA. J lost 9 bases, V lost 5 bases, and 10 bases had no gene match. The CDR3 here is CASSRPTSGRLGEQFF. The CDR3, as DNA: TGTGCCAGCAGCCGTCCGACTAGCGGGAGGTTGGGTGAGCAGTTCTTC.

The count of this clone is one. In DNA, the CDR3 is TGTGCCATCCTAATTAACTCTGGAAACACCATATATTTT. As protein: CAILINSGNTIYF. This rearrangement joins TRBV10-3 to TRBJ1-3; the D is unclear. This CDR3 is built from 13 residues. Trimming removed 8 bases at V and 0 bases at J, with 8 bases between. Looked up from germline, CDR1 is ENHRY and CDR2 is SYGVKD.

This clone has just one count. The V gene is TRBV7-9, the J gene TRBJ1-2; 7 bases line up with TRBD1. CDR1 and CDR2 (germline): SEHNR, FQNEAQ (reference sequence). The CDR3 is 14 amino acids. Trimming took 1 base from V and 8 from J; bases not matched to a gene: 7. CDR3 sequence reads: CASSLDQGGEGYTF. The CDR3, as DNA: TGTGCCAGCAGCTTAGATCAAGGGGGCGAAGGCTACACCTTC.

The chain recombines TRBV5-6 with TRBJ2-2; 10 bases line up with TRBD1. The trim removed 0 bases at V and 5 bases at J, leaving 10 bases unmatched. This CDR3 spans 18 amino acids. Germline values: CDR1 SGHDT, CDR2 YYEEEE. The CDR3 region is CASSLVREQDRGTGELFF. CDR3 sequence (DNA): TGTGCCAGCAGCTTGGTTCGCGAGCAGGACAGGGGGACCGGGGAGCTGTTTTTT.

Only one count was recorded for this clone. V and J are TRBV28 and TRBJ1-1, with 8 bases lining up with TRBD1. The CDR3 sequence is 14 residues long. J gave up 9 bases and V 6 bases, and 12 bases lay outside the gene matches. The V gene's germline CDR1 is MDHEN and CDR2 SYDVKM. Written as DNA, the CDR3 is TGTGCCAGCAGGTACCCGGGACAGGTGAATAAAGCTTTCTTT. This encodes CASRYPGQVNKAFF.

V and J are TRBV18 and TRBJ2-2; 8 bases are a match to TRBD1. The germline V gene has CDR1 KGHSH and CDR2 LQKENI. With 4 bases clipped from V and 6 bases from J, the junction kept 7 bases outside the gene matches. The CDR3 is 15 amino acids. The CDR3 nucleotides are TGTGCCAGCTCACAAGGACAGGGTGTAGCCGGGGAGCTGTTTTTT. Its protein is CASSQGQGVAGELFF.

CDR3 in DNA: TGTGCCAGCCAGGAAGATACGCAGTATTTT. It is translated as CASQEDTQYF. The genes are TRBV28 and TRBJ2-3; D ambiguous. The CDR3 consists of 10 residues. Trimming pared 8 bases from V and 5 bases from J, leaving 5 bases between. The germline V gene encodes CDR1 MDHEN and CDR2 SYDVKM.

V gene TRBV4-1 combines with J gene TRBJ2-2; maybe TRBD2 (6 bases). With 3 bases removed from V and 6 bases from J, the gap between germline ends came to 20 bases. The CDR3 has 17 amino acids. Germline-derived CDR1 and CDR2 are MGHRA and YSYEKL. The CDR3 loop is CASSHSGLRVGAGELFF. CDR3 nucleotides: TGCGCCAGCAGCCATTCGGGACTCAGAGTGGGCGCCGGGGAGCTGTTTTTT.

This clone is a singleton in its sample. CDR3 coding DNA: TGTGCCAGCAGTGAGTCAGGGATAAATCAGCCCCAGCATTTT. Its protein product is CASSESGINQPQHF. The chain carries TRBV6-1 and TRBJ1-5; tentatively, D is TRBD1 (5 bases). Trimming took off 3 bases at V and 4 bases at J, with 10 bases between the two ends. CDR1 and CDR2 from the germline V gene are MNHNS and SASEGT. CDR3 length: 14 amino acids.

The chain combines TRBV10-3 with TRBJ2-1, with 9 bases lining up with TRBD2. CDR1 is ENHRY, CDR2 SYGVKD, per germline. V shed 6 bases, J shed 0 bases, and the junction held 3 bases outside the gene matches. The CDR3 runs to 15 residues. This CDR3 reads CAIRDSGSSYNEQFF. CDR3 sequence (DNA): TGTGCCATCAGGGATAGCGGGAGCTCCTACAATGAGCAGTTCTTC.

The V call is TRBV5-6, the J call TRBJ2-7; tentatively, D is TRBD2 (5 bases). CDR3 length: 13 residues. Germline V CDR1 and CDR2: SGHDT, YYEEEE. V was trimmed by 1 base and J by 2 bases, leaving 7 bases between them. The CDR3 DNA reads TGTGCCAGCAGCTTGCGCGGGCCCTACGAGCAGTACTTC. The encoded protein is CASSLRGPYEQYF. The full variable domain, its missing parts supplied by reference TRBV5-6 and TRBJ2-7, is DAGVTQSPTHLIKTRGQQVTLRCSPKSGHDTVSWYQQALGQGPQFIFQYYEEEERQRGNFPDRFSGHQFPNYSSELNVNALLLGDSALYLCASSLRGPYEQYFGPGTRLTVT.

V gene TRBV4-3 combines with J gene TRBJ1-4; 10 nucleotides line up with TRBD1. Germline V gene lookup returns CDR1 LGHNA and CDR2 YSLEER. CDR3 size: 16 residues. Trimming removed 3 bases from V and 4 bases from J; junction bases left unmatched: 5. CDR3 nucleotide sequence: TGCGCCAGCAGCCAGGCCCGGGACAGGGGTAATGAAAAACTGTTTTTT. Protein product: CASSQARDRGNEKLFF.

The chain employs TRBV28 and TRBJ1-1, with TRBD1 as a possible D gene (5 bases). Looked up from germline, CDR1 is MDHEN and CDR2 is SYDVKM. V was clipped by 2 bases and J by 1 base, with 8 bases between them. The CDR3 loop spans 14 amino acids. CDR3 bases: TGTGCCAGCAGTTTACCCGGACAGAACACTGAAGCTTTCTTT. The encoded protein is CASSLPGQNTEAFF.

This sequence joins TRBV6-4 and TRBJ2-3; 8 bases map to TRBD1. V trimming: 6 bases; J trimming: 6 bases; junction bases outside the gene matches: 11. Germline CDR1 and CDR2: MRHNA and SNTAGT. CDR3 size: 15 residues. The CDR3 protein is CASSTGTGSMDTQYF. The CDR3 nucleotides are TGTGCCAGCAGCACCGGGACAGGTAGTATGGATACGCAGTATTTT.

The chain has TRBV28 and TRBJ1-2; possibly TRBD1 for D (6 bases). V dropped 2 bases and J dropped 2 bases, with 15 bases sitting between them. There are 16 residues in the CDR3. Per the germline V gene, CDR1 is MDHEN and CDR2 is SYDVKM. As DNA, the CDR3 is TGTGCCAGCAGTTTAGATCGCCAGGGGATAAACTATGGCTACACCTTC. Protein sequence: CASSLDRQGINYGYTF.

The table lists this clone with a count of one. The chain uses TRBV19 and TRBJ2-3, with D uncertain. CDR1 LNHDA and CDR2 SQIVND come from the germline V gene (reference sequence). The germline V and J ends were trimmed by 3 bases and 1 base, with 8 bases remaining between them. This CDR3 region has 14 residues. The CDR3 bases are TGTGCCAGTAGTATTCGTCCAGGCACAGATACGCAGTATTTT. Its protein product is CASSIRPGTDTQYF.

The chain links TRBV25-1 to TRBJ2-1; 7 positions match TRBD2. The V segment lost 1 base and the J segment 7 bases; nucleotides outside the gene matches: 13. CDR1 and CDR2 from the germline V gene are MGHDK and SYGVNS. CDR3 length: 17 amino acids. This CDR3 is CASSEFRASGGQNEQFF. The CDR3 coding sequence is TGTGCCAGCAGTGAATTCAGGGCTAGCGGAGGCCAGAATGAGCAGTTCTTC.

The chain combines TRBV7-9 with TRBJ1-4; a weak D match, TRBD1 (5 bases). Germline CDR1 and CDR2: SEHNR and FQNEAQ (reference sequence). Trimming removed 5 bases at V and 5 bases at J, with 18 bases between. The CDR3 is 16 residues long. This CDR3 reads CASSPAVPGFNEKLFF. The CDR3 DNA follows: TGTGCCAGCAGCCCAGCCGTACCAGGGTTCAATGAAAAACTGTTTTTT.

The chain combines TRBV5-5 with TRBJ2-7; 15 positions match TRBD2. The CDR3 is 17 residues long. The trim removed 0 bases at V and 8 bases at J, leaving 9 bases unmatched. CDR1 and CDR2 (germline): SGHKS, YYEKEE (reference sequence). This chain's CDR3 is CASSLVQWTSGRAKQYF. The CDR3 bases are TGTGCCAGCAGCTTGGTCCAGTGGACTAGCGGGAGGGCCAAGCAGTACTTC.

This clone was counted once. The chain combines TRBV28 with TRBJ2-5, with 7 nucleotides matching TRBD2. The germline V gene encodes CDR1 MDHEN and CDR2 SYDVKM. With V trimmed by 2 bases and J by 3 bases, 9 bases remained unmatched. The CDR3 has 16 amino acids. CDR3 protein: CASSLSRGGREETQYF. The CDR3 DNA reads as TGTGCCAGCAGTTTAAGCCGCGGGGGAAGGGAAGAGACCCAGTACTTC.